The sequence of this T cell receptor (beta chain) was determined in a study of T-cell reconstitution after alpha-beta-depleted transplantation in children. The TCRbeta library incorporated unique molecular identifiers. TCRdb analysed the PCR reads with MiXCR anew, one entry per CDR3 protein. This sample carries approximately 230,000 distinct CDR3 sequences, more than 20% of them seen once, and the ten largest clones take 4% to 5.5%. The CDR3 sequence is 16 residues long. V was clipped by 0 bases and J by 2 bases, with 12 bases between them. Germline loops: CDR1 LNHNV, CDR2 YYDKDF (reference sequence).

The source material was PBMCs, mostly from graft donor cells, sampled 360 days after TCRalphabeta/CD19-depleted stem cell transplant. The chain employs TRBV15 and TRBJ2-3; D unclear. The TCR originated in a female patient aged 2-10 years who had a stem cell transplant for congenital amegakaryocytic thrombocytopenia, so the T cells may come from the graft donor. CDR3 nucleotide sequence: TGTGCCACCAGCAGAGATAAGGGATCCCTCACAGATACGCAGTATTTT. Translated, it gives CATSRDKGSLTDTQYF.